This T cell receptor (beta chain) was observed in a study of CD8 T cells in Susac syndrome. Whole-study results and caveats: TEMRA cells and active patients showed peak Susac CD8+ clonal expansion.

Sequencing of TCR beta was undertaken in CD8+ and CD4+ T cells derived from blood. Random hexamers were used to reverse transcribe an amount of about 0.45 to 1 ug RNA. Across 54 Vbeta and 13 Jbeta, TCR beta CDR3 was amplified with immunoSEQ multiplex PCR. TCRdb ran MiXCR on the immunoSEQ multiplex PCR reads and lists one entry per CDR3 protein. The repertoire has about 110,000 distinct CDR3 sequences, around 94% of them found once; the top ten carry about 0.41%. The CDR3 runs 17 residues. The V gene's germline CDR1 is MNHEY and CDR2 SMNVEV (reference sequence). V dropped 4 bases and J dropped 2; count of bases not matched to a gene: 13. On this clonotype: Antigen unknown.

The chain recombines TRBV27 with TRBJ2-7, with 8 bases fitting TRBD1. The sequenced material came from CD8+ T cells from PBMCs. This clonotype was obtained from a human donor with Susac syndrome. As DNA, the CDR3 is TGTGCCAGCAGTTCCGATTTTGCGGACAGGGCCACCTACGAGCAGTACTTC. Encoded protein: CASSSDFADRATYEQYF.